A single count supports the clone carrying this TCR beta chain. A much more abundant neighbour one base away suggests this may be a read error. These data belong to a study of CD8 T cells in ankylosing spondylitis. TCRdb independently ran MiXCR on the 5' RACE reads; one entry per CDR3 protein. The table records roughly 130,000 distinct CDR3 sequences, over 6% of them present only once. This CDR3 has 12 residues. Germline CDR1 DFQATT, CDR2 SNEGSKA (reference sequence). Sequenced: blood, either unsorted or a sorted T cell fraction (not recorded which). The chain employs TRBV20-1 and TRBJ2-7, with D maybe TRBD2 (6 bases). This receptor was obtained from a male donor with ankylosing spondylitis or in good health (not recorded which). The CDR3 sequence: CSAIRDSYEQCF. The CDR3 region has the DNA TGCAGTGCTATACGGGACTCCTACGAGCAGTGCTTC.